Following are 4 T cell receptor beta chains from one sample sequenced in a study of blood T cell repertoires in COVID-19. The protocol was immunoSEQ multiplex PCR, while the TCRdb copy is restricted to in-frame clones and leaves out a portion. The sample contains over 150,000 clones, 70% to 85% of which appear only once. The sample taken for sequencing was peripheral blood. The receptors were gathered from a human donor in a cohort sampled during active COVID-19.

J is TRBJ2-1 and V is TRBV28, with a tentative D call TRBD2 (6 bases). The CDR3 consists of 15 residues. Trimming left V 5 bases short and J 2 bases short, with 13 bases between. Germline V gene data show CDR1 as MDHEN and CDR2 as SYDVKM. The CDR3 nucleotides are TGTGCCAGCAGTCCGAAGCGGGCCGCCTACAATGAGCAGTTCTTC. Its protein is CASSPKRAAYNEQFF.

This clone was counted only a few times. This chain joins TRBV7-2 and TRBJ2-3, with D perhaps matching TRBD1 (5 bases). The CDR3 has 13 residues. V was pared by 1 base and J by 4 bases, with 6 bases between. Germline V lookup: CDR1 SGHTA, CDR2 FQGNSA. The CDR3: CASSLGGSDTQYF. As DNA, the CDR3 is TGTGCCAGCAGCTTAGGGGGCTCAGATACGCAGTATTTT.

The V call is TRBV24-1, the J call TRBJ2-7, with a weak D call TRBD2 (5 bases). The CDR3 spans 14 residues. Germline CDR1 is KGHDR and CDR2 is SFDVKD. The V end was cut by 5 bases, the J end by 1 base, with 11 bases between. The CDR3 nucleotides read TGTGCCACCAGTGGCCCGGGGTCGTCCTACGAGCAGTACTTC. This sequence encodes CATSGPGSSYEQYF.

The genes are TRBV27 and TRBJ2-3; 10 bases are shared with TRBD1. CDR1 and CDR2 from the germline V gene are MNHEY and SMNVEV (reference sequence). Trimming cost V 2 bases and J 1 base; bases outside gene matches: 6. The CDR3 contains 17 residues. The CDR3 spells CASSLRGQGVGTDTQYF. The CDR3 DNA reads as TGTGCCAGCAGTTTACGCGGACAGGGGGTCGGCACAGATACGCAGTATTTT.